A selection of T cell receptor beta chains follows, all from one sample in a study of OX40 agonist ivuxolimab in advanced cancers. Assay: immunoSEQ multiplex PCR; the TCRdb copy retains only in-frame clones and omits some. The repertoire holds around 100,000 clones, with nearly 90% as singletons. Source: CD4+ or CD8+ T cells sorted from blood, taken in a trial of the OX40 agonist ivuxolimab. These receptors were obtained from an adult with an advanced solid tumor such as melanoma, head and neck, liver or kidney cancer. The CDR3 runs from the conserved cysteine through the conserved F or W. The order of the fields is clone size, J gene, V gene, D gene, CDR3 protein, CDR3 DNA. A D gene is named only where the DNA matches it firmly. Clone size is given for some rows only: seen once, a few or many times, or a class if the clone is expanded.

>NA|TRBJ1-1|TRBV19|TRBD1
CASSPDRENTEAFF
TGTGCCAGTAGTCCGGACAGGGAGAACACTGAAGCTTTCTTT
>NA|TRBJ2-5|TRBV19|NA
CASSIQGGTQYF
TGTGCCAGTAGTATACAGGGCGGGACCCAGTACTTC
>NA|TRBJ1-2|TRBV19|NA
CASSTGTLLGDGYTF
TGTGCCAGTAGTACGGGGACACTTTTAGGGGATGGCTACACCTTC
>NA|TRBJ2-1|TRBV7-8|TRBD2
CASSQVGLAGGNEQFF
TGTGCCAGCAGCCAAGTCGGACTAGCGGGGGGGAATGAGCAGTTCTTC
>NA|TRBJ1-4|TRBV7-9|NA
CASSLTGNNEKLFF
TGTGCCAGCAGCCTTACAGGGAATAATGAAAAACTGTTTTTT
>NA|TRBJ2-1|TRBV5-4|TRBD1
CASSLPGGYNEQFF
TGTGCCAGCAGCTTGCCAGGGGGCTACAATGAGCAGTTCTTC
>NA|TRBJ2-1|TRBV4-1|TRBD2
CASSQLLAGAYNEQFF
TGCGCCAGCAGCCAACTACTAGCGGGCGCCTACAATGAGCAGTTCTTC
>NA|TRBJ1-4|TRBV6-6|NA
CASSRWTGEKLFF
TGTGCCAGCAGCCGATGGACTGGGGAAAAACTGTTTTTT
>NA|TRBJ1-1|TRBV27|NA
CASFGLGITEAFF
TGTGCCAGCTTCGGTTTGGGAATCACTGAAGCTTTCTTT
>NA|TRBJ1-6|TRBV7-2|NA
CARIDMGTYNSPLHF
TGTGCCAGGATAGACATGGGCACCTATAATTCACCCCTCCACTTT
>NA|TRBJ1-2|TRBV7-9|NA
CASSPGQAYGYTF
TGTGCCAGCAGCCCAGGACAAGCCTATGGCTACACCTTC
>NA|TRBJ1-5|TRBV6-1|NA
CASREWGGSNQPQHF
TGTGCCAGCAGAGAATGGGGGGGAAGCAATCAGCCCCAGCATTTT
>NA|TRBJ2-4|TRBV28|NA
CASSPIMGIQYF
TGTGCCAGCAGTCCTATCATGGGCATTCAGTACTTC
>NA|TRBJ1-3|TRBV4-3|NA
CASSQEDRGRNTIYF
TGCGCCAGCAGCCAAGAGGACCGGGGAAGGAACACCATATATTTT
>NA|TRBJ1-3|TRBV4-2|NA
CASSQPQDRTSGNTIYF
TGTGCCAGCAGCCAACCCCAGGACCGAACCTCTGGAAACACCATATATTTT
>once|TRBJ2-2|TRBV9|NA
CASSGLITGTGELFF
TGTGCCAGCAGCGGTCTAATAACAGGGACCGGGGAGCTGTTTTTT